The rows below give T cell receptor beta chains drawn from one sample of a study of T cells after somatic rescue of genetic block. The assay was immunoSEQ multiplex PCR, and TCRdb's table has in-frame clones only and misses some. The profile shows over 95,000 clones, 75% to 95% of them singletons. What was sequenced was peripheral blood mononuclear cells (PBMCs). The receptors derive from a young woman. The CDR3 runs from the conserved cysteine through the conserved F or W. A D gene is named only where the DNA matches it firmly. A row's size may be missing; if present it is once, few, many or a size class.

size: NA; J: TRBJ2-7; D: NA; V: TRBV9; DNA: TGTGCCAGCAGCGTAGGCGACAACTACGAGCAGTACTTC; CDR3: CASSVGDNYEQYF
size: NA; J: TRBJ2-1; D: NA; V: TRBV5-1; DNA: TGCGCCAGCAGCCCGGAAGGAAATGAGCAGTTCTTC; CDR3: CASSPEGNEQFF
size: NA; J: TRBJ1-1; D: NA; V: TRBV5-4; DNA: TGTGCCAGCAGCTTATCTTTCACGAACACTGAAGCTTTCTTT; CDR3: CASSLSFTNTEAFF
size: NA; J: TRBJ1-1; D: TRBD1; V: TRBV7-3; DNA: TGTGCCAGCAGCCCCGGACAGGGAAACACTGAAGCTTTCTTT; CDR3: CASSPGQGNTEAFF
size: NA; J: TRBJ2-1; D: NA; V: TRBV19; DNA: TGTGCCAGTAGTATTCCGCGGGTGGAATCCTACAATGAGCAGTTCTTC; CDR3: CASSIPRVESYNEQFF
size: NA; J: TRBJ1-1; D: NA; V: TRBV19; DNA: TGTGCCAGTACCTTTGACAGGCCCACCTCCAACACTGAAGCTTTCTTT; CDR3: CASTFDRPTSNTEAFF
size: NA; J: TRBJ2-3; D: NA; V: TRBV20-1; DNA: TGCAGTGCTCGCACGGGAGATACGCAGTATTTT; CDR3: CSARTGDTQYF
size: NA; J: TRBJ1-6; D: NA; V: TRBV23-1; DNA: TGCGCCAGCAGTCGGGGCAGCCTTTGGAATAATTCACCCCTCCACTTT; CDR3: CASSRGSLWNNSPLHF
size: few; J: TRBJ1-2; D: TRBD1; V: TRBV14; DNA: TGTGCCAGCAGCCAAGATCGCGCAGGGGGGACTGGCTACACCTTC; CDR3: CASSQDRAGGTGYTF
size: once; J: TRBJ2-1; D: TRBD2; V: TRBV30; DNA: TGTGCCTGGAGGGCTAGCGGGCGCCCGCAGTTCTTC; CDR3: CAWRASGRPQFF
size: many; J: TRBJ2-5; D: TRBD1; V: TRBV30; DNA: TGTGCCTGGAGTAGACCGACAGGGCTAGAGACCCAGTACTTC; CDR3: CAWSRPTGLETQYF
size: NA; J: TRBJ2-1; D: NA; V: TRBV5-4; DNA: TGTGCCAGCACCAGGATCATCCCGCATGGGAATGAGCAGTTCTTC; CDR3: CASTRIIPHGNEQFF
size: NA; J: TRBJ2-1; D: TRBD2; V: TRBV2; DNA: TGTGCCAGCAGTGATGGGCTAGCGGGGAACAATGAGCAGTTCTTC; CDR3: CASSDGLAGNNEQFF
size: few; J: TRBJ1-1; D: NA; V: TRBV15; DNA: TGTGCCACCAGCAGAGATCTGGGGGCACCTTTGAACACTGAAGCTTTCTTT; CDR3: CATSRDLGAPLNTEAFF
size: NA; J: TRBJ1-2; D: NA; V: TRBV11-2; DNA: TGTGCCAGCAGGCAGATAGGGAGGGGGAGGAACTATGGCTACACCTTC; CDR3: CASRQIGRGRNYGYTF
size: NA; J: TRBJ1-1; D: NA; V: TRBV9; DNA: TGTGCCAGCAGCGTCACGGTTAACACTGAAGCTTTCTTT; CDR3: CASSVTVNTEAFF
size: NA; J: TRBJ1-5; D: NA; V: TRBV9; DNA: TGTGCCAGCAGCCCCGATGGGCGACGGACGAATCAGCCCCAGCATTTT; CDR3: CASSPDGRRTNQPQHF
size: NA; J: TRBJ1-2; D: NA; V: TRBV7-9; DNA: TGTGCCAGCAGCTTAGGAGCTGATCGCGGCTATGGCTACACCTTC; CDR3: CASSLGADRGYGYTF
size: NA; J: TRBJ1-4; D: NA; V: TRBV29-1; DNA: TGCAGCGCCCAAGAGATTGAGGGAGAAAAACTGTTTTTT; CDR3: CSAQEIEGEKLFF
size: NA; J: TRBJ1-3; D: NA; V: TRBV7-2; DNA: TGTGCCAGCAGCGACCCTGGAAACACCATATATTTT; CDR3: CASSDPGNTIYF
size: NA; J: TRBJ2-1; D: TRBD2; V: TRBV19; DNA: TGTGCCAGTAGTTCAACTAGCGGGTTCTACAATGAGCAGTTCTTC; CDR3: CASSSTSGFYNEQFF
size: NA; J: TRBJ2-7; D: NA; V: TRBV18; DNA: TGTGCCAGCTCACCGGGCAGTTCCTACGAGCAGTACTTC; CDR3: CASSPGSSYEQYF
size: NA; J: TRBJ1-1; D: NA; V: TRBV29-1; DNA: TGCAGCGTGGGGTGGCTGGGGGGGACTGAAGCTTTCTTT; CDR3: CSVGWLGGTEAFF
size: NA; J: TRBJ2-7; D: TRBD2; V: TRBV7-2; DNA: TGTGCCAGGAAGCTAGCGGGGGCCTACGAGCAGTACTTC; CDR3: CARKLAGAYEQYF
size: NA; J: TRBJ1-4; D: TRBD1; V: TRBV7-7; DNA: TGTGCCAGCAGCCCAGGGACAGCGCATGAAAAACTGTTTTTT; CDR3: CASSPGTAHEKLFF
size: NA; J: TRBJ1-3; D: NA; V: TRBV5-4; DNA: TGTGCCAGCAGCTTGAGGATGGGGGCGCTTGGAAACACCATATATTTT; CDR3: CASSLRMGALGNTIYF
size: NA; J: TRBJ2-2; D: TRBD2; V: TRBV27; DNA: TGTGCCAGCAGTCTTACTAGCGGGGGGCCCGGGGAGCTGTTTTTT; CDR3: CASSLTSGGPGELFF
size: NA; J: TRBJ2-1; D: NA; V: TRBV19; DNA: TGTGCCAGTATAGGAACACAGGCCCAGCAGTTCTTC; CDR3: CASIGTQAQQFF
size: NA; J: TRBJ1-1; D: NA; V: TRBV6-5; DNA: TGTGCCAGCAGCAAATCGGGACGGAACACTGAAGCTTTCTTT; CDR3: CASSKSGRNTEAFF
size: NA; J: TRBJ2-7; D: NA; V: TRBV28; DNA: TGTGCCAGCAGCTGGGACGAGAGCTCCTACGAGCAGTACTTC; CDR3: CASSWDESSYEQYF
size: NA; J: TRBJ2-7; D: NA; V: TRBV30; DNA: TGTGCCTGGAGCCGGTCCTACGAGCAGTACTTC; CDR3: CAWSRSYEQYF
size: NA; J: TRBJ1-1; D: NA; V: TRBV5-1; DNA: TGCGCCAGCAGGGATGGGGGGTGGGCCTATCAGGGAGCTTTCTTT; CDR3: CASRDGGWAYQGAFF
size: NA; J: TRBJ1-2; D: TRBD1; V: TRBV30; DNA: TGTGCCTGGAGTGGACAGGGAGACTATGGCTACACCTTC; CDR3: CAWSGQGDYGYTF
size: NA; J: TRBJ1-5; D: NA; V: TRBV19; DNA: TGTGCCAGTAGTATGAGGGAGAGGGGCCTAAATCAGCCCCAGCATTTT; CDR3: CASSMRERGLNQPQHF
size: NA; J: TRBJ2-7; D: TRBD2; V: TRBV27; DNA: TGTGCCAGCAGCCGCGCCGGGACTACCTACGAGCAGTACTTC; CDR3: CASSRAGTTYEQYF
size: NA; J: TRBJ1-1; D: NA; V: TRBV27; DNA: TGTGCCAGCAGTTTGGTCGGGAACACTGAAGCTTTCTTT; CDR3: CASSLVGNTEAFF
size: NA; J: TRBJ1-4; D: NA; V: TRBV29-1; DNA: TGCAGCGTTGAGGCGCCCAATAATGAAAAACTGTTTTTT; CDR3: CSVEAPNNEKLFF
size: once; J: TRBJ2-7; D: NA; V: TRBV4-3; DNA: TGCGCCAGCAGCCAAGGGAGGGGGACCTACGAGCAGTACTTC; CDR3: CASSQGRGTYEQYF
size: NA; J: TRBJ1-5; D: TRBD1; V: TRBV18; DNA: TGTGCCAGCTCACCACGGACAGGGGAACTCCAGCCCCAGCATTTT; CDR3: CASSPRTGELQPQHF
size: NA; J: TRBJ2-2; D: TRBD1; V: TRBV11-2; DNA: TGTGCCAGCAGCTCCCATTGGACAGGAAACACCGGGGAGCTGTTTTTT; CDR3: CASSSHWTGNTGELFF
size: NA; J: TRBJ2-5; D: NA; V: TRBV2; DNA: TGTGCCAGCAGTGTTAGGGACAAAGAGACCCAGTACTTC; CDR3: CASSVRDKETQYF
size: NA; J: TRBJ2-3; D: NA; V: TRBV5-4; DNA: TGTGCCAGCAGCTTAGGGGACGGGACCACAGATACGCAGTATTTT; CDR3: CASSLGDGTTDTQYF
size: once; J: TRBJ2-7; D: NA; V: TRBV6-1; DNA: TGTGCCAGCCCCCTGAGCGAGCAGTACTTC; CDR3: CASPLSEQYF
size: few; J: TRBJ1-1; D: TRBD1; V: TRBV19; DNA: TGTGCCAGTAACCCCACAGGGGACACTGAAGCTTTCTTT; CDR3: CASNPTGDTEAFF
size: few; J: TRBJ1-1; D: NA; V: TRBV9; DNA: TGTGCCAGCAGCATCTCGACAGTCATGAACACTGAAGCTTTCTTT; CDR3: CASSISTVMNTEAFF
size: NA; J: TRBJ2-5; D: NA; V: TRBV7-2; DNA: TGTGCCAGCAGCTTAGCGCGGGAGACCCAGTACTTC; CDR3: CASSLARETQYF
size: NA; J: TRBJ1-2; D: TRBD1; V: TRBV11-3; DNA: TGTGCCAGCAGCTTCACAGGGGCAGGCTACACCTTC; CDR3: CASSFTGAGYTF
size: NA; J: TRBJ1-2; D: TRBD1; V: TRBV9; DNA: TGTGCCAGCAGCTCGGGACAGGGCTTGGTCTATGGCTACACCTTC; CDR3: CASSSGQGLVYGYTF
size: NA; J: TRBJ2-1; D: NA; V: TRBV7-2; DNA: TGTGCCAGCAGCTTTCTGGGTGCCGGTTACAATGAGCAGTTCTTC; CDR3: CASSFLGAGYNEQFF
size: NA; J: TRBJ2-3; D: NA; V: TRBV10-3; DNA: TGTGCCATCAGTGACCCCAAACACACAGATACGCAGTATTTT; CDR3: CAISDPKHTDTQYF
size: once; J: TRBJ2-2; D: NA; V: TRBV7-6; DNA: TGTGCCAGCAGAGGGGACGGCCCGCCGAACACCGGGGAGCTGTTTTTT; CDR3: CASRGDGPPNTGELFF
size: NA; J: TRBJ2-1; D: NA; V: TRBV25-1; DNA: TGTGCCAGCAGTGAATTTACAGGGAGGGGCCCTGAGGAGCAGTTCTTC; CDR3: CASSEFTGRGPEEQFF
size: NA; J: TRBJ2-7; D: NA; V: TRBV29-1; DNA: TGCAGCGTTGAACCGGCCCACTCCTACGAGCAGTACTTC; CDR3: CSVEPAHSYEQYF
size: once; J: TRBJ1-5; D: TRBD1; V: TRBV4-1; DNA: TGCGCCAGCAGCCAAGGCCAGGGGGGCAATCAGCCCCAGCATTTT; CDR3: CASSQGQGGNQPQHF
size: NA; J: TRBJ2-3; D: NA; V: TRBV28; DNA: TGTGCCAGCAGTTACAGCACAGATACGCAGTATTTT; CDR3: CASSYSTDTQYF
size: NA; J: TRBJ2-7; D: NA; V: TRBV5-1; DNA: TGCGCCAGCAGCTTGGAATCCCTTCGGTACGAGCAGTACTTC; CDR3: CASSLESLRYEQYF
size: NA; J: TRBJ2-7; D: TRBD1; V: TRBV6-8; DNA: TGTGCCAGCAGTTACTCCGGGGACAGACACCCAACCTACGAGCAGTACTTC; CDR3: CASSYSGDRHPTYEQYF
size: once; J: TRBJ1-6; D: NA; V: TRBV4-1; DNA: TGCGCCAGCAGCCAAGAGGCTGAGACCCCCATCCACTTT; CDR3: CASSQEAETPIHF
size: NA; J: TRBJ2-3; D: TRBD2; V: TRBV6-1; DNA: TGTGCCAGCAGTGGGTTAGCGGGGGGGCTAACAGATACGCAGTATTTT; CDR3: CASSGLAGGLTDTQYF